A single sample is the source of the 30 T cell receptor beta chains below, sequenced in a study of CD8 T cells in Susac syndrome. An amount of RNA that ranged from roughly 0.5 to 1 ug was reverse transcribed with random hexamers. TCRdb reprocessed the immunoSEQ multiplex PCR reads with MiXCR, giving one entry per CDR3 protein. The repertoire has approximately 190,000 distinct CDR3 sequences, approximately 96% of them found once; the top ten carry more than 0.08%. Sequencing was done on a sample of CD4+ T cells from PBMCs. These receptor sequences come from a human donor with Susac syndrome.

CDR3 sequence: CASSPLGGGTDTQYF. Written as DNA, the CDR3 is TGTGCCAGCAGCCCACTGGGCGGCGGGACAGATACGCAGTATTTT. This sequence joins TRBV7-2 and TRBJ2-3; D may be TRBD2 (5 bases). V gave up 5 bases and J gave up 3 bases, with 15 bases separating them. The CDR3 has 15 amino acids. Germline lookup yields CDR1 SGHTA and CDR2 FQGNSA.

CDR3 in amino acids: CASSTAGADQPQHF. The CDR3 DNA follows: TGTGCCAGTAGTACCGCAGGGGCCGATCAGCCCCAGCATTTT. The rearrangement links TRBV19 to TRBJ1-5, with D perhaps TRBD1 (6 bases). From germline, CDR1 is LNHDA and CDR2 SQIVND (reference sequence). CDR3 length: 14 amino acids. V was shortened by 4 bases and J by 5 bases, with 12 bases between the two germline ends.

This clonotype occurred once. The rearrangement links TRBV14 to TRBJ1-2; no firm D call. Germline assignment: CDR1 SGHDN and CDR2 FVKESK. The V and J ends lost 4 bases and 3 bases respectively, with 15 bases between them. The CDR3 covers 15 residues. CDR3 in amino acids: CASSPALSAHYGYTF. The CDR3 DNA reads as TGTGCCAGCAGCCCCGCACTATCAGCCCACTATGGCTACACCTTC. Based on the CDR3 plus reference TRBV14 and TRBJ1-2, the full variable domain is EAGVTQFPSHSVIEKGQTVTLRCDPISGHDNLYWYRRVMGKEIKFLLHFVKESKQDESGMPNNRFLAERTGGTYSTLKVQPAELEDSGVYFCASSPALSAHYGYTFGSGTRLTVV.

This rearrangement joins TRBV19 to TRBJ1-2, with D perhaps TRBD1 (5 bases). The CDR3 spans 16 residues. Looked up from germline, CDR1 is LNHDA and CDR2 is SQIVND (reference sequence). Trimming took 5 bases from V and 5 from J, leaving 21 bases between them. The CDR3 is CASSWVPGRGDYGYTF. Written as DNA, the CDR3 is TGTGCCAGTAGTTGGGTCCCTGGAAGGGGAGATTATGGCTACACCTTC.

This chain uses TRBV7-7 with TRBJ2-7; TRBD1 is a possible D gene (6 bases). Germline CDR1 reads SSHAT; CDR2 reads FNYEAQ (reference sequence). This CDR3 is 15 amino acids long. Trimming stripped 0 bases from V and 3 bases from J, with 12 bases between. The CDR3 nucleotides read TGTGCCAGCAGCTTAGCCAGGGGAAATGACTACGAGCAGTACTTC. As protein: CASSLARGNDYEQYF. The whole variable domain, filled in from reference TRBV7-7 and TRBJ2-7, reads GAGVSQSPRYKVTKRGQDVTLRCDPISSHATLYWYQQALGQGPEFLTYFNYEAQPDKSGLPSDRFSAERPEGSISTLTIQRTEQRDSAMYRCASSLARGNDYEQYFGPGTRLTVT.

The chain uses TRBV29-1 and TRBJ1-2, with D uncertain. Trimming took 6 bases from V and 5 from J, leaving 13 bases between them. There are 12 residues in the CDR3. Germline CDR1 SQVTM, CDR2 ANQGSEA. The CDR3 region is CSVGRREYGYTF. The CDR3 coding sequence is TGCAGCGTCGGGCGGCGGGAGTATGGCTACACCTTC. Full variable domain (outside the CDR3, taken from reference TRBV29-1 and TRBJ1-2): SAVISQKPSRDICQRGTSLTIQCQVDSQVTMMFWYRQQPGQSLTLIATANQGSEATYESGFVIDKFPISRPNLTFSTLTVSNMSPEDSSIYLCSVGRREYGYTFGSGTRLTVV.

This chain links TRBV7-9 with TRBJ1-6; D remains unclear. CDR1 and CDR2 (germline): SEHNR, FQNEAQ (reference sequence). Trimming pared 1 base from V and 3 bases from J, leaving 7 bases between. The CDR3 loop spans 15 amino acids. CDR3 protein: CASSLVGSYNSPLHF. In DNA form, the CDR3 reads TGTGCCAGCAGCTTAGTGGGGAGCTATAATTCACCCCTCCACTTT.

CDR3 loop: CASSYPGPLSYEQYF. Written as DNA, the CDR3 is TGTGCCAGCAGTTACCCGGGACCGCTTTCCTACGAGCAGTACTTC. The J gene is TRBJ2-7, the V gene TRBV28; the D gene could be TRBD1 or TRBD2 (5 bases each). Germline V gives CDR1 MDHEN, CDR2 SYDVKM. Trimming removed 4 bases from V and 1 base from J, with 14 bases in between. The CDR3 runs to 15 residues. Full variable domain (rest looked up from reference TRBV28 and TRBJ2-7): DVKVTQSSRYLVKRTGEKVFLECVQDMDHENMFWYRQDPGLGLRLIYFSYDVKMKEKGDIPEGYSVSREKKERFSLILESASTNQTSMYLCASSYPGPLSYEQYFGPGTRLTVT.

V gene TRBV6-2 or TRBV6-3 combines with J gene TRBJ2-2; D may correspond to TRBD1 or TRBD2 (5 bases each). V was shortened by 0 bases and J by 6 bases, with 14 bases between the two germline ends. Germline assignment: CDR1 MNHEY and CDR2 SVGEGT. The CDR3 has 16 amino acids. The DNA for the CDR3 is TGTGCCAGCAGTTACTCGAGAGGGACGGTCGCCGGGGAGCTGTTTTTT. This codes for CASSYSRGTVAGELFF.

The chain carries TRBV5-4 and TRBJ2-5; 9 bases match TRBD2. V gave up 8 bases and J gave up 3 bases; unmatched junction bases: 11. The CDR3 runs 15 residues. Per the germline V gene, CDR1 is SGHNT and CDR2 is YYREEE (reference sequence). The chain's CDR3 is CASLAGTGVEETQYF. DNA for the CDR3: TGTGCCAGTCTAGCGGGGACCGGGGTTGAAGAGACCCAGTACTTC.

This clonotype was counted a single time. The rearrangement uses TRBV14 and TRBJ2-3; TRBD1 matches at 9 bases. The germline V gene encodes CDR1 SGHDN and CDR2 FVKESK. With 5 bases clipped from V and 2 bases from J, the junction kept 5 bases outside the gene matches. The CDR3 runs to 15 residues. CDR3 protein: CASSSRDRVTDTQYF. The CDR3 DNA follows: TGTGCCAGCAGCTCCCGGGACAGGGTCACAGATACGCAGTATTTT.

The chain is built from TRBV5-1 and TRBJ1-2; no firm D call. The germline V gene encodes CDR1 SGHRS and CDR2 YFSETQ. This CDR3 has 14 amino acids. Trimming pared 0 bases from V and 6 bases from J, leaving 12 bases between. The CDR3 DNA reads as TGCGCCAGCAGCTTGGAGGAACAGTGGGATGGCTACACCTTC. Translating gives CASSLEEQWDGYTF. The variable domain in full, completed from reference TRBV5-1 and TRBJ1-2, reads KAGVTQTPRYLIKTRGQQVTLSCSPISGHRSVSWYQQTPGQGLQFLFEYFSETQRNKGNFPGRFSGRQFSNSRSEMNVSTLELGDSALYLCASSLEEQWDGYTFGSGTRLTVV.

The chain is built from TRBV12-3 or TRBV12-4 and TRBJ1-1; D remains ambiguous. V lost 3 bases and J lost 1, with 21 bases in between. The CDR3 is 18 amino acids. CDR3 bases: TGTGCCAGCAGTTTTCCGGGATCACTCGGCAGTCGGAACACTGAAGCTTTCTTT. Residues: CASSFPGSLGSRNTEAFF.

Written as DNA, the CDR3 is TGTGCCAGCAGCCCTCGGACTAGCGGTGGGACGCAGTATTTT. Amino acid sequence: CASSPRTSGGTQYF. The rearrangement joins TRBV11-2 to TRBJ2-3, with 10 bases lining up with TRBD2. The CDR3 loop spans 14 amino acids. Trimming took 5 bases from V and 9 from J; bases not matched to a gene: 8. Germline assignment: CDR1 SGHAT and CDR2 FQNNGV. The variable domain in full, with the rest retrieved from reference TRBV11-2 and TRBJ2-3, is EAGVAQSPRYKIIEKRQSVAFWCNPISGHATLYWYQQILGQGPKLLIQFQNNGVVDDSQLPKDRFSAERLKGVDSTLKIQPAKLEDSAVYLCASSPRTSGGTQYFGPGTRLTVL.

The CDR3 DNA follows: TGTGCCAGCAGTTTATCCCACCTTGGTAGAAACACCATATATTTT. Translation: CASSLSHLGRNTIYF. The rearrangement joins TRBV27 to TRBJ1-3; D unclear. V dropped 0 bases and J dropped 5 bases, with 11 bases sitting between them. The CDR3 runs 15 residues. Germline V gene lookup returns CDR1 MNHEY and CDR2 SMNVEV (reference sequence).

This sequence joins TRBV11-1 and TRBJ2-5, with 14 bases aligning to TRBD2. Trimming removed 4 bases from V and 0 bases from J; junction bases left unmatched: 10. Germline assignment: CDR1 SGHAT and CDR2 FQDESV (reference sequence). The CDR3 has 19 amino acids. The CDR3 sequence is CASSWRGTSGGPYQETQYF. The CDR3 region has the DNA TGTGCCAGCAGCTGGCGAGGGACTAGCGGGGGCCCGTACCAAGAGACCCAGTACTTC.

This chain joins TRBV29-1 and TRBJ1-1; the D gene is possibly TRBD1 (5 bases). V lost 6 bases, J lost 0 bases, and 11 bases lay in between. The germline V gene has CDR1 SQVTM and CDR2 ANQGSEA. This CDR3 has 13 amino acids. The chain's CDR3 is CSVKTEMNTEAFF. DNA of the CDR3: TGCAGCGTCAAGACAGAGATGAACACTGAAGCTTTCTTT.

The rearrangement uses TRBV28 and TRBJ2-5; 8 positions match TRBD1. The CDR3 sequence is 14 residues long. Germline trimming cut 4 bases from V and 5 bases from J; bases unmatched to any gene: 6. Germline assignment: CDR1 MDHEN and CDR2 SYDVKM. DNA of the CDR3: TGTGCCAGCAGTTCCCCAACAGGGGGGGAGACCCAGTACTTC. Translating it yields CASSSPTGGETQYF.

The CDR3 protein is CSAREGGEVAKNIQYF. In nucleotides, the CDR3 is TGCAGTGCTAGAGAAGGGGGGGAAGTAGCCAAAAACATTCAGTACTTC. The gene calls are TRBV20-1 and TRBJ2-4; a possible D gene is TRBD2 (7 bases). This CDR3 is 16 amino acids long. Germline V CDR1 and CDR2: DFQATT, SNEGSKA (reference sequence). Deletions cut 0 bases from V and 0 bases from J, with 12 bases between.

The J gene is TRBJ2-2, the V gene TRBV7-8, with D perhaps TRBD1 (6 bases). The CDR3 extends over 18 amino acids. V was pared by 3 bases and J by 0 bases, with 17 bases between. The V gene's germline CDR1 is SGHVS and CDR2 FQNEAQ. CDR3 nucleotides: TGTGCCAGCAGCTTTAAAGGGGGACCACTCCCGAACACCGGGGAGCTGTTTTTT. Its translation is CASSFKGGPLPNTGELFF.

The chain links TRBV30 to TRBJ2-7, with 7 positions matching TRBD1. Germline V CDR1 and CDR2: GTSNPN, SVGIG (reference sequence). The CDR3 totals 13 residues. Trimming cost V 1 base and J 2 bases; bases outside gene matches: 2. CDR3 protein: CAWSAGQPYEQYF. The CDR3 nucleotides are TGTGCCTGGAGTGCGGGACAGCCCTACGAGCAGTACTTC. The full variable domain, in which reference TRBV30 and TRBJ2-7 provide the parts outside the CDR3, is SQTIHQWPATLVQPVGSPLSLECTVEGTSNPNLYWYRQAAGRGLQLLFYSVGIGQISSEVPQNLSASRPQDRQFILSSKKLLLSDSGFYLCAWSAGQPYEQYFGPGTRLTVT.

The chain is built from TRBV3-1 and TRBJ2-3, with TRBD2 matching over 8 bases. CDR3 length: 16 residues. The germline CDR1 and CDR2 sequences are LGHDT and YNNKEL (reference sequence). Trimming took 1 base from V and 5 from J; bases not matched to a gene: 8. CDR3 protein: CASSQGLGGAGDTQYF. CDR3 nucleotide sequence: TGTGCCAGCAGCCAAGGACTCGGGGGGGCTGGAGATACGCAGTATTTT.

The V and J genes are TRBV6-2 or TRBV6-3 and TRBJ1-1; D is unclear. CDR1 and CDR2 from the germline V gene are MNHEY and SVGEGT. The CDR3 covers 15 residues. V was clipped by 0 bases and J by 0 bases, with 8 bases between them. The CDR3 nucleotides read TGTGCCAGCAGTTACTCCGTCAGGCTGAACACTGAAGCTTTCTTT. Amino acids: CASSYSVRLNTEAFF.

The chain uses TRBV5-6 and TRBJ1-1, with 10 bases identical to TRBD1. The CDR3 is made up of 17 amino acids. Germline-derived CDR1 and CDR2 are SGHDT and YYEEEE. Unmatched junction bases numbered 9, after V lost 0 bases and J lost 4 bases. CDR3 in amino acids: CASSLVGQGVFGTEAFF. The CDR3 DNA is TGTGCCAGCAGCTTGGTTGGACAGGGGGTATTCGGCACTGAAGCTTTCTTT.

The chain recombines TRBV4-1 with TRBJ2-5; the match to TRBD1 covers 9 bases. In germline, CDR1 is MGHRA, CDR2 YSYEKL. Trimming at V came to 0 bases and at J to 4 bases, leaving 6 bases not matched to a gene. CDR3 length: 16 residues. CDR3 nucleotides: TGCGCCAGCAGCCAAGAGTTGGACAGGGGCGGAGAGACCCAGTACTTC. Amino acid sequence: CASSQELDRGGETQYF.

The V and J genes are TRBV5-4 and TRBJ2-3; TRBD2 matches 8 bases. V was pared by 4 bases and J by 5 bases, with 12 bases of the junction left unmatched. Germline V gene sequence: CDR1 SGHNT, CDR2 YYREEE (reference sequence). This CDR3 is built from 16 residues. CDR3 DNA sequence: TGTGCCAGCAGCCAATGGGGTAGCGGGGCCCTAGATACGCAGTATTTT. It encodes CASSQWGSGALDTQYF.

This clonotype was seen only once. The V gene is TRBV30, the J gene TRBJ2-1, with D maybe TRBD1 (6 bases). Trimming took off 5 bases at V and 4 bases at J, with 12 bases between the two ends. Germline assignment: CDR1 GTSNPN and CDR2 SVGIG (reference sequence). The length of the CDR3 is 13 residues. The CDR3 loop reads CAWGTGLYNEQFF. The DNA of the CDR3 is TGTGCCTGGGGTACAGGGTTATACAATGAGCAGTTCTTC.

V gene TRBV9 combines with J gene TRBJ1-4, with 7 bases lining up with TRBD1. The CDR3 is 15 amino acids. The germline gives CDR1 SGDLS, CDR2 YYNGEE. V lost 4 bases, J lost 8 bases, and 11 bases stayed unmatched. CDR3 sequence (DNA): TGTGCCAGCAGCCCGACGGGACAGACAGACGAAAAACTGTTTTTT. Amino acids: CASSPTGQTDEKLFF.

V is TRBV6-2 or TRBV6-3 and J is TRBJ2-1; D is unclear. Germline values: CDR1 MNHEY, CDR2 SVGEGT. The length of the CDR3 is 15 residues. The V end was cut by 5 bases, the J end by 0 bases, with 11 bases between. The CDR3 protein is CASSNSEISYNEQFF. The CDR3 DNA reads TGTGCCAGCAGTAACAGCGAAATCTCCTACAATGAGCAGTTCTTC.

This clonotype was observed a single time. The chain links TRBV29-1 to TRBJ2-7; D possibly corresponds to TRBD2 (6 bases). In germline, CDR1 is SQVTM, CDR2 ANQGSEA. This CDR3 spans 11 amino acids. V was clipped by 7 bases and J by 5 bases, with 12 bases between them. CDR3 region: CSGSRGNEQYF. The CDR3 coding sequence is TGCAGCGGCAGCCGGGGGAACGAGCAGTACTTC.